Listed below are T cell receptor beta chains from one sample, sequenced in a study of blood T cell repertoires in COVID-19. Profiling relied on immunoSEQ multiplex PCR, and the TCRdb table lists in-frame clones only, not all of them. This sample carries 140,000 or so clones, about 82% of them seen once, and the ten largest clones take roughly 6.2%. The sample consisted of PBMCs or T cells enriched from blood (not recorded which). The source of these receptors is a woman in her forties who had recovered from COVID-19. The CDR3 runs from the conserved cysteine through the conserved F or W. The order of the fields is CDR3 length, D gene, V gene, clone size, J gene, CDR3 DNA, CDR3 protein. A D gene is named only where the DNA matches it firmly. Size tells how often a clone was seen (once, few, many) or the class of an expanded clone, and some rows leave it out.

cdr3_length: 15
d_call: NA
v_call: TRBV2
clone_size: NA
j_call: TRBJ1-5
cdr3_nt: TGTGCCAGCAGTGCGTTTCGGGAGGGCAATCAGCCCCAGCATTTT
cdr3_aa: CASSAFREGNQPQHF

cdr3_length: 21
d_call: TRBD1
v_call: TRBV6-1
clone_size: NA
j_call: TRBJ2-7
cdr3_nt: TGTGCCAGCAGTGAAGCTCTGTGGGCTTCCCTTTGGGCAGGGGGTTCCTACGAGCAGTACTTC
cdr3_aa: CASSEALWASLWAGGSYEQYF

cdr3_length: 15
d_call: TRBD2
v_call: TRBV5-1
clone_size: NA
j_call: TRBJ2-2
cdr3_nt: TGCGCCAGCAGCTTAGCGGGAACGAACACCGGGGAGCTGTTTTTT
cdr3_aa: CASSLAGTNTGELFF

cdr3_length: 15
d_call: NA
v_call: TRBV5-1
clone_size: NA
j_call: TRBJ2-3
cdr3_nt: TGCGCCAGCAGCTTTCAGGGTCTTAGCACAGATACGCAGTATTTT
cdr3_aa: CASSFQGLSTDTQYF

cdr3_length: 13
d_call: TRBD1
v_call: TRBV6-5
clone_size: NA
j_call: TRBJ2-5
cdr3_nt: TGTGCCAGCAGTTTACAGGGGACGGAGACCCAGTACTTC
cdr3_aa: CASSLQGTETQYF

cdr3_length: 15
d_call: NA
v_call: TRBV28
clone_size: NA
j_call: TRBJ1-5
cdr3_nt: TGTGCCAGCAGTCCGACAGGCCTTGGCAATCAGCCCCAGCATTTT
cdr3_aa: CASSPTGLGNQPQHF

cdr3_length: 12
d_call: NA
v_call: TRBV25-1
clone_size: NA
j_call: TRBJ2-1
cdr3_nt: TGTGCCAGCAGCGTGACAGGCAATGAGCAGTTCTTC
cdr3_aa: CASSVTGNEQFF

cdr3_length: 14
d_call: TRBD1
v_call: TRBV5-6
clone_size: few
j_call: TRBJ1-5
cdr3_nt: TGTGCCAGCAGCTTCGGGCAGGGGGATCAGCCCCAGCATTTT
cdr3_aa: CASSFGQGDQPQHF

cdr3_length: 15
d_call: NA
v_call: TRBV21-1
clone_size: NA
j_call: TRBJ1-5
cdr3_nt: TGTGCCAGCAGCAAAGCGACAGGGAGCAATCAGCCCCAGCATTTT
cdr3_aa: CASSKATGSNQPQHF

cdr3_length: 15
d_call: NA
v_call: TRBV5-1
clone_size: once
j_call: TRBJ2-1
cdr3_nt: TGCGCCAGCAGCTCACTAGCCCAAACCTACAATGAGCAGTTCTTC
cdr3_aa: CASSSLAQTYNEQFF

cdr3_length: 14
d_call: TRBD1
v_call: TRBV5-1
clone_size: NA
j_call: TRBJ1-4
cdr3_nt: TGCGCCAGCAGCCCGGGACAGGGTTATGAAAAACTGTTTTTT
cdr3_aa: CASSPGQGYEKLFF

cdr3_length: 13
d_call: NA
v_call: TRBV29-1
clone_size: NA
j_call: TRBJ1-1
cdr3_nt: TGCAGTATTTCAGGGTACGAGAGCACTGAAGCTTTCTTT
cdr3_aa: CSISGYESTEAFF

cdr3_length: 16
d_call: TRBD2
v_call: TRBV19
clone_size: NA
j_call: TRBJ2-3
cdr3_nt: TGTGCCAGTAGTAAGGATCGACTAGCGAGAGGAAATACGCAGTATTTT
cdr3_aa: CASSKDRLARGNTQYF

cdr3_length: 12
d_call: NA
v_call: TRBV29-1
clone_size: NA
j_call: TRBJ1-2
cdr3_nt: TGCAGCGTTGAAGATCGGACAGATGGCTACACCTTC
cdr3_aa: CSVEDRTDGYTF

cdr3_length: 15
d_call: NA
v_call: TRBV9
clone_size: NA
j_call: TRBJ1-4
cdr3_nt: TGTGCCAGCAGCGTAGGGAGGGGCGCCGGTGAAAAACTGTTTTTT
cdr3_aa: CASSVGRGAGEKLFF

cdr3_length: 16
d_call: NA
v_call: TRBV30
clone_size: NA
j_call: TRBJ2-7
cdr3_nt: TGTGCCTGGAGCCCCCGCCCCCCGGGGAGGAGGTACGAGCAGTACTTC
cdr3_aa: CAWSPRPPGRRYEQYF

cdr3_length: 15
d_call: TRBD1
v_call: TRBV5-4
clone_size: few
j_call: TRBJ2-7
cdr3_nt: TGTGCCAGCAGCTCACCTTCCGGGACAGGGCCCGAGCAGTACTTC
cdr3_aa: CASSSPSGTGPEQYF

cdr3_length: 13
d_call: NA
v_call: TRBV2
clone_size: NA
j_call: TRBJ1-1
cdr3_nt: TGTGCCAGCAGGGGAGGGACGGAGACTGAAGCTTTCTTT
cdr3_aa: CASRGGTETEAFF

cdr3_length: 15
d_call: NA
v_call: TRBV5-1
clone_size: NA
j_call: TRBJ2-1
cdr3_nt: TGCGCCAGCAGCCCCCGAAATGGCCCCTACAATGAGCAGTTCTTC
cdr3_aa: CASSPRNGPYNEQFF

cdr3_length: 11
d_call: NA
v_call: TRBV6-5
clone_size: NA
j_call: TRBJ1-1
cdr3_nt: TGTGCCAGCCAATCGTACAGTGAAGCTTTCTTT
cdr3_aa: CASQSYSEAFF

cdr3_length: 12
d_call: NA
v_call: TRBV5-6
clone_size: NA
j_call: TRBJ2-7
cdr3_nt: TGTGCCAGCAGCTTGGGGACAGCCGAGCAGTACTTC
cdr3_aa: CASSLGTAEQYF

cdr3_length: 13
d_call: NA
v_call: TRBV6-1
clone_size: NA
j_call: TRBJ1-2
cdr3_nt: TGTGCCAGCAGTGAAGACTACAACTATGGCTACACCTTC
cdr3_aa: CASSEDYNYGYTF

cdr3_length: 14
d_call: NA
v_call: TRBV30
clone_size: NA
j_call: TRBJ1-1
cdr3_nt: TGTGCCTGGAGTGTAAGTGGGCTGAACACTGAAGCTTTCTTT
cdr3_aa: CAWSVSGLNTEAFF

cdr3_length: 14
d_call: NA
v_call: TRBV30
clone_size: few
j_call: TRBJ1-1
cdr3_nt: TGTGCCTGGAGGGGGAACAGGGTCCGTCCTGAAGCTTTCTTT
cdr3_aa: CAWRGNRVRPEAFF

cdr3_length: 15
d_call: NA
v_call: TRBV5-1
clone_size: NA
j_call: TRBJ2-7
cdr3_nt: TGCGCCAGCAGCTTGAACCCCGGGACAACCTACGAGCAGTACTTC
cdr3_aa: CASSLNPGTTYEQYF

cdr3_length: 14
d_call: TRBD2
v_call: TRBV29-1
clone_size: NA
j_call: TRBJ2-3
cdr3_nt: TGCACCCTGGCTCTAGCGGGAGAAGGGGATACGCAGTATTTT
cdr3_aa: CTLALAGEGDTQYF

cdr3_length: 14
d_call: NA
v_call: TRBV9
clone_size: NA
j_call: TRBJ2-6
cdr3_nt: TGTGCCAGCAGCACTCACTCTGGGGCCAACGTCCTGACTTTC
cdr3_aa: CASSTHSGANVLTF

cdr3_length: 14
d_call: NA
v_call: TRBV2
clone_size: NA
j_call: TRBJ1-2
cdr3_nt: TGTGCCAGCAGACCCTCGCGGGGGGACTATGGCTACACCTTC
cdr3_aa: CASRPSRGDYGYTF

cdr3_length: 13
d_call: NA
v_call: TRBV14
clone_size: NA
j_call: TRBJ1-1
cdr3_nt: TGTGCCAGCAGCTTAACACCGAACACTGAAGCTTTCTTT
cdr3_aa: CASSLTPNTEAFF